The 32 T cell receptor beta chains below were found in one sample sequenced in a study of metastatic and nonmetastatic thyroid tumors. MiXCR re-clonotyped the PCR reads for TCRdb. Of roughly 10,000 clones listed, 25% to 35% were seen once; the top ten hold about a sixth. Prior to thyroid surgery, none of the patients had received any treatment. Sequencing was done on a sample of tumor tissue. These TCRs come from a female donor with papillary thyroid cancer or a benign thyroid nodule (not recorded which). Some clones in this sample may be carry-over from other donors' samples.

DNA of the CDR3: TGTGCCAGCAGCAGCGGGGAGGACTATGGCTACACCTTC. As protein: CASSSGEDYGYTF. The J gene is TRBJ1-2, the V gene TRBV14; D is undetermined. The CDR3 covers 13 residues. V was trimmed by 5 bases and J by 3 bases, leaving 10 bases between them. Germline lookup yields CDR1 SGHDN and CDR2 FVKESK. Complete variable domain (other parts from reference TRBV14 and TRBJ1-2): EAGVTQFPSHSVIEKGQTVTLRCDPISGHDNLYWYRRVMGKEIKFLLHFVKESKQDESGMPNNRFLAERTGGTYSTLKVQPAELEDSGVYFCASSSGEDYGYTFGSGTRLTVV.

This clone was picked up a small number of times. This chain joins TRBV6-6 and TRBJ1-2, with unresolved D. V was shortened by 5 bases and J by 2 bases, with 12 bases between the two germline ends. Per the germline V gene, CDR1 is MNHNY and CDR2 is SVGAGI (reference sequence). The CDR3 length is 14 residues. For the CDR3, the DNA is TGTGCCAGCAGTGCCCGGACTGCGAACTATGGCTACACCTTC. Its protein product is CASSARTANYGYTF.

By share of the sample, this clone is medium-sized. The V gene is TRBV6-2 or TRBV6-3, the J gene TRBJ1-6, with 7 positions matching TRBD1. In germline, CDR1 is MNHEY, CDR2 SVGEGT. The V gene end was trimmed by 6 bases and the J gene end by 6 bases; junction bases not matched to a gene: 11. This CDR3 comprises 16 residues. The CDR3 region is CASSSTGLTFNSPLHF. The CDR3 DNA reads TGTGCCAGCAGCTCGACAGGGCTTACCTTTAATTCACCCCTCCACTTT.

The chain links TRBV20-1 to TRBJ1-6; D is undetermined. Germline loops: CDR1 DFQATT, CDR2 SNEGSKA (reference sequence). This CDR3 is 12 amino acids long. Between the trimmed V and J ends, which lost 2 bases and 6 bases, there was a span of 5 bases. The CDR3 region is CSARTRNSPLHF. The CDR3 region has the DNA TGCAGTGCTAGAACTCGTAATTCACCCCTCCACTTT.

This clone is labeled medium-sized. The CDR3 DNA reads as TGCAGTGCTAGCCCGACTAGATACTATGAGCAGTTCTTC. Its protein product is CSASPTRYYEQFF. This chain links TRBV20-1 with TRBJ2-1; D may be TRBD2 (6 bases). CDR3 size: 13 residues. The V end was cut by 3 bases, the J end by 8 bases, with 14 bases between. Germline V gene lookup returns CDR1 DFQATT and CDR2 SNEGSKA (reference sequence).

With respect to this clone: Relative to the germline gene, one junction end is altered; a read error may explain this. The chain is built from TRBV7-2 and TRBJ1-5; D ambiguous. Germline V gives CDR1 SGHTA, CDR2 FQGNSA. The CDR3 is 11 residues long. CDR3 amino acids: CASILDDPQHF. CDR3 coding DNA: TGTGCCAGCATCTTAGACGATCCCCAGCATTTT.

Within the sample, this clone is medium-sized. The rearrangement links TRBV11-2 to TRBJ1-3; D uncertain. The V and J ends lost 5 bases and 2 bases respectively, with 10 bases between them. Germline V lookup: CDR1 SGHAT, CDR2 FQNNGV. The CDR3 has 14 residues. The CDR3 sequence: CASSRITTGNTIYF. The CDR3 bases are TGTGCCAGCAGCCGTATTACCACTGGAAACACCATATATTTT. Looking up the rest from reference TRBV11-2 and TRBJ1-3 gives the full variable domain: EAGVAQSPRYKIIEKRQSVAFWCNPISGHATLYWYQQILGQGPKLLIQFQNNGVVDDSQLPKDRFSAERLKGVDSTLKIQPAKLEDSAVYLCASSRITTGNTIYFGEGSWLTVV.

In its sample, this clone ranks as large. The gene calls are TRBV4-2 and TRBJ2-3; the D is unclear. V was shortened by 5 bases and J by 5 bases, with 5 bases between the two germline ends. CDR1 is LGHNA and CDR2 is YNFKEQ in the germline V gene. The CDR3 consists of 11 residues. The CDR3 is CASSSRDTQYF. Written as DNA, the CDR3 is TGTGCCAGCAGCTCGAGAGATACGCAGTATTTT.

This clone turned up a few times. The chain links TRBV6-1 to TRBJ1-2; D remains unclear. In germline, CDR1 is MNHNS, CDR2 SASEGT. The CDR3 spans 15 residues. The germline V and J ends were trimmed by 0 bases and 4 bases, with 12 bases remaining between them. CDR3 sequence (DNA): TGTGCCAGCAGTGAAGCATCACAAGGACGCTATGGCTACACCTTC. Protein sequence: CASSEASQGRYGYTF.

This clone occurred many times. Because it lacks the conserved phenylalanine or tryptophan at the end, this CDR3 is likely a read error. The DNA is left out, because the CDR3 cannot be placed on it with certainty; the CDR3 is given as TCRdb lists it. V gene TRBV7-2 combines with J gene TRBJ2-1; TRBD2, as called in the table, went unchecked against the DNA. CDR1 SGHTA and CDR2 FQGNSA come from the germline V gene. The CDR3 adds up to 8 amino acids, both ends counted. The CDR3 loop reads CASSPSLP.

Judged by abundance, this clone is medium-sized. The chain recombines TRBV6-2 or TRBV6-3 with TRBJ2-1; 9 nucleotides agree with TRBD2. The CDR3 has 15 amino acids. Germline lookup yields CDR1 MNHEY and CDR2 SVGEGT. Unmatched junction bases numbered 9, after V lost 2 bases and J lost 10 bases. CDR3 in DNA: TGTGCCAGCAGTTACCAAGCCGGAGGACTAGCGGAGCAGTTCTTC. This gives the protein CASSYQAGGLAEQFF.

This clone is classed as medium-sized. The V and J genes are TRBV3-1 and TRBJ2-7; tentative D call: TRBD1 (6 bases). The CDR3 is 13 amino acids. V dropped 4 bases and J dropped 0 bases, with 7 bases sitting between them. Germline V gives CDR1 LGHDT, CDR2 YNNKEL (reference sequence). The CDR3 protein is CASSLTGSYEQYF. CDR3 DNA: TGTGCCAGCAGCCTGACAGGCTCCTACGAGCAGTACTTC.

V gene TRBV11-2 combines with J gene TRBJ2-7; D perhaps matches TRBD2 (5 bases). V was cut by 2 bases and J by 1 base, with 12 bases left in between. Germline V gene lookup returns CDR1 SGHAT and CDR2 FQNNGV. The CDR3 runs 15 residues. The CDR3 bases are TGTGCCAGCAGCTTATTCGGCGGGCCATCCTACGAGCAGTACTTC. It specifies CASSLFGGPSYEQYF.

The chain employs TRBV5-1 and TRBJ2-7, with 7 positions matching TRBD2. CDR3 size: 14 residues. Germline V gene sequence: CDR1 SGHRS, CDR2 YFSETQ. With 7 bases clipped from V and 2 bases from J, the junction kept 9 bases outside the gene matches. CDR3 DNA sequence: TGCGCCAGCGGCTCGGGAGGACCCGCCTACGAGCAGTACTTC. Translating gives CASGSGGPAYEQYF.

By share, this clone counts as medium-sized. J is TRBJ2-7 and V is TRBV5-8; 8 bases are a match to TRBD1. The ends lost 4 bases at V and 1 base at J; junction bases unmatched: 7. The CDR3 is made up of 15 amino acids. The V gene's germline CDR1 is SGHTS and CDR2 YDEGEE. In DNA form, the CDR3 reads TGTGCCAGCAGCAGACAGGGGCGTGGGTCCTACGAGCAGTACTTC. Its protein product is CASSRQGRGSYEQYF.

This clone was observed a handful of times. The chain couples TRBV6-1 to TRBJ2-2; 10 nucleotides line up with TRBD2. Per germline, CDR1 MNHNS and CDR2 SASEGT. Losses at the gene ends were 5 bases for V and 3 bases for J; bases not matched to a gene: 0. This CDR3 contains 14 residues. DNA for the CDR3: TGTGCCAGCAGTAGCGGGGGGGACACCGGGGAGCTGTTTTTT. It encodes CASSSGGDTGELFF.

The rearrangement joins TRBV20-1 to TRBJ2-2; the match to TRBD2 covers 8 bases. Germline values: CDR1 DFQATT, CDR2 SNEGSKA (reference sequence). The trim removed 5 bases at V and 6 bases at J, leaving 8 bases unmatched. The CDR3 contains 14 residues. The CDR3 region has the DNA TGCAGTGCTCCCCACCTGACTAGCGCCGGGGAGCTGTTTTTT. Encoded protein: CSAPHLTSAGELFF.

The rearrangement joins TRBV13 to TRBJ2-2, with 9 bases matching TRBD1. CDR3 length equals 17 residues. V shed 5 bases, J shed 1 base, and the junction held 8 bases outside the gene matches. Germline-derived CDR1 and CDR2 are PRHDT and FYEKMQ (reference sequence). CDR3 sequence reads: CASSARGQGLNTGELFF. The CDR3 coding sequence is TGTGCCAGCAGCGCAAGAGGACAGGGGCTGAACACCGGGGAGCTGTTTTTT.

This clone is deemed medium-sized (0.01 to 0.1%). CDR3 sequence: CASQDRPGVETQYF. The CDR3 DNA sequence: TGTGCCAGCCAGGACAGGCCCGGCGTAGAGACCCAGTACTTC. This chain links TRBV6-2 or TRBV6-3 with TRBJ2-5; 7 positions agree with TRBD1. Germline-derived CDR1 and CDR2 are MNHEY and SVGEGT. Losses at the gene ends were 8 bases for V and 4 bases for J; bases not matched to a gene: 10. This CDR3 is 14 amino acids long.

The J gene is TRBJ2-3, the V gene TRBV5-4; 10 positions agree with TRBD2. Germline CDR1 is SGHNT and CDR2 is YYREEE (reference sequence). The CDR3 consists of 14 residues. The trim removed 4 bases at V and 5 bases at J, leaving 4 bases unmatched. The CDR3 region has the DNA TGTGCCAGCAGCCTAGCGGGAGTCGGAGATACGCAGTATTTT. It translates to CASSLAGVGDTQYF.

Remarks on this clone: The junction shows a germline mismatch at one end, possibly a read error. V usage is TRBV30 and J usage is TRBJ1-2; D is perhaps TRBD1 (5 bases). The CDR3 runs 8 residues. From germline, CDR1 is GTSNPN and CDR2 SVGIG (reference sequence). The CDR3 is CAWSDRLF. As DNA, the CDR3 is TGTGCCTGGAGTGACAGGCTTTTC.

Ten or more counts support this clone. This chain connects TRBV4-1 to TRBJ2-2, with TRBD2 identical over 12 bases. From germline, CDR1 is MGHRA and CDR2 YSYEKL. J gave up 9 bases and V 2 bases, and 7 bases lay outside the gene matches. The CDR3 sequence is 16 residues long. The CDR3 sequence is CASSQWTSGVHRELFF. CDR3 coding DNA: TGCGCCAGCAGCCAATGGACTAGCGGGGTCCACCGGGAGCTGTTTTTT.

Only a few counts were recorded for this clone. This chain links TRBV28 with TRBJ1-2, with 7 bases aligning to TRBD1. J was trimmed by 4 bases and V by 3 bases; bases with no gene match: 2. The CDR3 has 13 residues. Germline CDR1 MDHEN, CDR2 SYDVKM. This chain's CDR3 is CASSFPGGYGYTF. The CDR3 coding sequence is TGTGCCAGCAGTTTCCCAGGGGGCTATGGCTACACCTTC.

This clone has ten or more counts. V and J are TRBV30 and TRBJ1-5, with D maybe TRBD1 (6 bases). V gave up 4 bases and J gave up 5 bases, with 12 bases separating them. CDR1 is GTSNPN, CDR2 SVGIG, per germline (reference sequence). The CDR3 runs to 13 residues. DNA of the CDR3: TGTGCCTGGATGCTGGGGGGGCATCAGCCCCAGCATTTT. Protein: CAWMLGGHQPQHF.

The table lists this clone with many counts. The V call is TRBV24-1, the J call TRBJ2-3; 11 nucleotides match TRBD2. V lost 1 base and J lost 3; bases outside the gene matches: 5. CDR3 length: 17 amino acids. Germline CDR1 reads KGHDR; CDR2 reads SFDVKD. CDR3 sequence: CATSDLQTSGSTDTQYF. The CDR3 nucleotides are TGTGCCACCAGTGATTTACAAACTAGCGGGAGTACAGATACGCAGTATTTT.

This chain uses TRBV5-1 with TRBJ2-5, with D maybe TRBD1 (5 bases). The length of the CDR3 is 13 residues. Germline V gene sequence: CDR1 SGHRS, CDR2 YFSETQ. Trimming left V 1 base short and J 9 bases short, with 13 bases between. In nucleotides, the CDR3 is TGCGCCAGCAGCTTGTTAGGACATCTGGCCCAGTACTTC. Its translation is CASSLLGHLAQYF.

By sample share, this clone is medium-sized. The chain is built from TRBV6-4 and TRBJ2-2; TRBD2 aligns across 11 bases. Unmatched junction bases numbered 3, after V lost 4 bases and J lost 5 bases. The germline V gene has CDR1 MRHNA and CDR2 SNTAGT. The CDR3 extends over 15 amino acids. CDR3 sequence: CASSVTSGETGELFF. DNA for the CDR3: TGTGCCAGCAGTGTGACTAGCGGGGAAACCGGGGAGCTGTTTTTT.

The chain is built from TRBV2 and TRBJ2-2, with 11 bases aligning to TRBD2. From germline, CDR1 is SNHLY and CDR2 FYNNEI. V gave up 5 bases and J gave up 1 base; unmatched junction bases: 6. This CDR3 is built from 17 residues. The DNA of the CDR3 is TGTGCCAGCAGTCGCACTAGCGGGGGATGGAACACCGGGGAGCTGTTTTTT. This encodes CASSRTSGGWNTGELFF. Full variable domain (missing parts from reference TRBV2 and TRBJ2-2): EPEVTQTPSHQVTQMGQEVILRCVPISNHLYFYWYRQILGQKVEFLVSFYNNEISEKSEIFDDQFSVERPDGSNFTLKIRSTKLEDSAMYFCASSRTSGGWNTGELFFGEGSRLTVL.

This clone was observed a few times. This chain joins TRBV20-1 and TRBJ2-5; maybe TRBD2 (6 bases). Germline CDR1 reads DFQATT; CDR2 reads SNEGSKA (reference sequence). This CDR3 comprises 17 residues. The V gene lost 3 bases and the J gene lost 5 bases, with 25 bases spanning the gap. In DNA form, the CDR3 reads TGCAGTGCTAGGATGCTGGTCGGGACTCTCGTGAGGGAGACCCAGTACTTC. This sequence encodes CSARMLVGTLVRETQYF.

This clone was observed a handful of times. The J gene is TRBJ2-7, the V gene TRBV6-1; tentatively, D is TRBD2 (5 bases). This CDR3 is 13 amino acids long. The germline CDR1 and CDR2 sequences are MNHNS and SASEGT. V shed 5 bases and J shed 2 bases, with 10 bases lying between them. CDR3 region: CASSPGITYEQYF. The CDR3 DNA reads as TGTGCCAGCAGTCCCGGGATTACCTACGAGCAGTACTTC.

This chain joins TRBV11-2 and TRBJ2-1; perhaps TRBD1 as D (5 bases). CDR1 is SGHAT, CDR2 FQNNGV, per germline. Trimming pared 4 bases from V and 9 bases from J, leaving 19 bases between. This CDR3 region has 15 residues. In DNA form, the CDR3 reads TGTGCCAGCAGCTCAGGTGGGGCTTCTGGGATTGAGCAGTTCTTC. Protein sequence: CASSSGGASGIEQFF. The whole variable domain, remainder taken from reference TRBV11-2 and TRBJ2-1, is EAGVAQSPRYKIIEKRQSVAFWCNPISGHATLYWYQQILGQGPKLLIQFQNNGVVDDSQLPKDRFSAERLKGVDSTLKIQPAKLEDSAVYLCASSSGGASGIEQFFGPGTRLTVL.

The chain links TRBV7-3 to TRBJ2-3, with D unclear. The CDR3 totals 12 residues. V was cut by 5 bases and J by 6 bases, with 9 bases left in between. CDR1 SGHTA and CDR2 FQGTGA come from the germline V gene. DNA for the CDR3: TGTGCCAGCAGCCACCCCCTGGATACGCAGTATTTT. Protein product: CASSHPLDTQYF.